Listed below are T cell receptor beta chains from one sample, sequenced in a study of EBV T-cell therapy then PD-1 blockade in nasopharyngeal carcinoma. TCRdb's copy holds only in-frame clones and misses some; the assay was immunoSEQ multiplex PCR. Found here are roughly 21,000 clones, over 70% of them singletons; the top ten hold approximately 30%. No antigen has been identified for these receptors. The sequencing here drew on CD8+ T cells from blood, taken at roughly day 67 from a patient whose treatment included autologous EBV-specific T cells and nivolumab. The receptors originated from a man aged 40-49 years with nasopharyngeal carcinoma. Both conserved end residues are part of each CDR3. D genes are given only for firm matches. Not all rows give a size; the values are once, few, many and, for expanded clones, a class.

J | length | size | V | D | CDR3 | DNA
TRBJ1-4 | 16 | . | TRBV7-2 | TRBD1 | CASSFFPRDRNEKLFF | TGTGCCAGCAGCTTCTTTCCCCGGGACAGAAATGAAAAACTGTTTTTT
TRBJ1-3 | 14 | . | TRBV2 | . | CASSDWGTGNTIYF | TGTGCCAGCAGTGATTGGGGAACTGGAAACACCATATATTTT
TRBJ1-2 | 14 | . | TRBV9 | . | CASSVAGANYGYTF | TGTGCCAGCAGCGTAGCTGGAGCTAACTATGGCTACACCTTC
TRBJ1-1 | 14 | . | TRBV4-3 | . | CASSQDWGAPEAFF | TGCGCCAGCAGCCAAGATTGGGGGGCCCCTGAAGCTTTCTTT
TRBJ1-1 | 13 | few | TRBV12-3/TRBV12-4 | . | CASSLEDALTAFF | TGTGCCAGCAGTTTAGAGGATGCTCTAACAGCTTTCTTT
TRBJ2-7 | 13 | . | TRBV5-1 | . | CASSFGRSYEQYF | TGCGCCAGCAGCTTCGGACGGTCCTACGAGCAGTACTTC
TRBJ2-2 | 13 | few | TRBV27 | . | CASSLSRTGELFF | TGTGCCAGCAGTTTATCGAGGACCGGGGAGCTGTTTTTT
TRBJ1-1 | 14 | . | TRBV30 | . | CAWSVPGSNTEAFF | TGTGCCTGGAGTGTACCGGGATCGAACACTGAAGCTTTCTTT
TRBJ2-7 | 13 | . | TRBV15 | TRBD1 | CATSRGTGPEQYF | TGTGCCACCAGCAGAGGGACAGGCCCCGAGCAGTACTTC
TRBJ1-3 | 13 | . | TRBV9 | . | CASSADTGNTIYF | TGTGCCAGCAGCGCGGACACGGGGAACACCATATATTTT
TRBJ2-3 | 15 | . | TRBV4-3 | . | CASSQGSTSTDTQYF | TGCGCCAGCAGCCAGGGCAGCACTAGCACAGATACGCAGTATTTT
TRBJ2-1 | 12 | . | TRBV4-3 | . | CASSPSGNEQFF | TGCGCCAGCAGCCCAAGTGGAAATGAGCAGTTCTTC
TRBJ1-4 | 14 | . | TRBV6-6 | TRBD1 | CASSYGTGYEKLFF | TGTGCCAGCAGTTACGGGACAGGGTATGAAAAACTGTTTTTT
TRBJ2-2 | 13 | once | TRBV19 | . | CASSIQGSGELFF | TGTGCCAGTAGTATACAGGGATCCGGGGAGCTGTTTTTT
TRBJ2-7 | 15 | . | TRBV6-2/TRBV6-3 | . | CASSPYRTESYEQYF | TGTGCCAGCAGTCCCTATCGGACAGAATCCTACGAGCAGTACTTC
TRBJ1-2 | 16 | . | TRBV4-1 | TRBD1 | CASSQGGTGPNYGYTF | TGCGCCAGCAGCCAAGGAGGGACAGGACCGAACTATGGCTACACCTTC
TRBJ1-3 | 15 | . | TRBV9 | . | CASSAHWGAGNTIYF | TGTGCCAGCAGCGCCCATTGGGGGGCTGGAAACACCATATATTTT
TRBJ2-1 | 14 | . | TRBV7-8 | TRBD2 | CASSFSGVYNEQFF | TGTGCCAGCAGCTTTAGCGGGGTCTACAATGAGCAGTTCTTC
TRBJ1-1 | 15 | . | TRBV19 | TRBD1 | CASRALLGGGTEAFF | TGTGCCAGTAGGGCTCTCCTAGGGGGCGGCACTGAAGCTTTCTTT
TRBJ1-5 | 13 | . | TRBV7-3 | . | CASSVGRGQPQHF | TGTGCCAGCAGCGTGGGGAGGGGTCAGCCCCAGCATTTT
TRBJ1-2 | 15 | . | TRBV27 | . | CASSSFGGASDGYTF | TGTGCCAGCAGTTCCTTCGGGGGGGCATCGGATGGCTACACCTTC
TRBJ2-7 | 14 | few | TRBV4-1 | . | CASSQQASSYEQYF | TGCGCCAGCAGCCAGCAGGCCTCATCCTACGAGCAGTACTTC
TRBJ2-7 | 13 | . | TRBV3-1/TRBV3-2 | . | CASSRLQSYEQYF | TGTGCCAGCAGCCGCTTACAGTCCTACGAGCAGTACTTC
TRBJ2-7 | 14 | . | TRBV28 | . | CASRSGQTIYEQYF | TGTGCCAGCAGATCGGGACAAACGATCTACGAGCAGTACTTC
TRBJ2-7 | 12 | . | TRBV29-1 | . | CSVEGREYEQYF | TGCAGCGTTGAAGGCAGAGAATACGAGCAGTACTTC
TRBJ1-3 | 15 | . | TRBV27 | . | CASSLTGSSGNTIYF | TGTGCCAGCAGTTTAACGGGATCCTCTGGAAACACCATATATTTT
TRBJ2-2 | 18 | . | TRBV6-6 | TRBD2 | CASSPSGTSGPNTGELFF | TGTGCCAGCAGTCCATCCGGGACTAGCGGGCCGAACACCGGGGAGCTGTTTTTT
TRBJ1-2 | 11 | medium-sized | TRBV12-3/TRBV12-4 | TRBD1 | CASITRTGPTF | TGTGCCAGCATTACGCGGACAGGTCCGACCTTC
TRBJ1-2 | 15 | . | TRBV4-3 | . | CASSQGQGALYGYTF | TGCGCCAGCAGCCAAGGGCAGGGAGCGCTCTATGGCTACACCTTC
TRBJ1-6 | 15 | . | TRBV27 | TRBD1 | CASSPRTGGNSPLHF | TGTGCCAGCAGTCCAAGGACAGGGGGGAATTCACCCCTCCACTTT
TRBJ2-1 | 16 | . | TRBV27 | . | CASNPQSVRFYNEQFF | TGTGCCAGCAACCCCCAGTCCGTTAGATTCTACAATGAGCAGTTCTTC
TRBJ1-5 | 15 | . | TRBV4-2 | . | CASSQAGSSNQPQHF | TGTGCCAGCAGCCAAGCGGGGTCTAGCAATCAGCCCCAGCATTTT
TRBJ2-3 | 16 | . | TRBV6-4 | . | CASSDSGTFNTDTQYF | TGTGCCAGCAGTGACTCCGGGACATTCAACACAGATACGCAGTATTTT
TRBJ2-2 | 16 | . | TRBV5-6 | . | CASSPQIHANTGELFF | TGTGCCAGCAGCCCGCAAATACACGCGAACACCGGGGAGCTGTTTTTT
TRBJ2-7 | 14 | . | TRBV7-6 | . | CASSLAGQTYEQYF | TGTGCCAGCAGCTTGGCGGGACAGACCTACGAGCAGTACTTC
TRBJ1-3 | 15 | . | TRBV3-1/TRBV3-2 | . | CASSQFYPSGNTIYF | TGTGCCAGCAGCCAATTCTACCCGTCTGGAAACACCATATATTTT
TRBJ2-1 | 14 | . | TRBV27 | . | CASSLKAIYNEQFF | TGTGCCAGCAGTTTAAAGGCAATTTACAATGAGCAGTTCTTC
TRBJ2-7 | 14 | . | TRBV7-2 | . | CASSLVYGGGEQYF | TGTGCCAGCAGCTTAGTTTATGGAGGCGGAGAGCAGTACTTC
TRBJ2-3 | 19 | once | TRBV28 | TRBD2 | CASSLWFSGGALSTDTQYF | TGTGCCAGCAGTTTATGGTTCAGCGGGGGAGCACTGAGCACAGATACGCAGTATTTT
TRBJ2-2 | 16 | . | TRBV6-2/TRBV6-3 | . | CASSYYPDRFTGELFF | TGTGCCAGCAGTTACTACCCGGACAGATTCACCGGGGAGCTGTTTTTT
TRBJ2-7 | 13 | . | TRBV9 | . | CASSRTAAYEQYF | TGTGCCAGCAGCCGGACAGCAGCCTACGAGCAGTACTTC